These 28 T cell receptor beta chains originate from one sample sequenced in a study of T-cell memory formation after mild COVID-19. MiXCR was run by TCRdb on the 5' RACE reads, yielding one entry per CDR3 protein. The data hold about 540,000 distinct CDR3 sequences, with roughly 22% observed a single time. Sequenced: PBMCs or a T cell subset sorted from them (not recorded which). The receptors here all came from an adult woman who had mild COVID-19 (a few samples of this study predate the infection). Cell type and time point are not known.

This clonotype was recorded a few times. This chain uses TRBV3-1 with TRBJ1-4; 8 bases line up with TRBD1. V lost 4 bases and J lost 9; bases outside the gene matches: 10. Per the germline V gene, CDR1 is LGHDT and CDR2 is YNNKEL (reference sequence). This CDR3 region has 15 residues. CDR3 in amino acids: CASSRTDRVGQKLFF. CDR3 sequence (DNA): TGTGCCAGCAGCCGCACGGACAGGGTCGGGCAAAAACTGTTTTTT. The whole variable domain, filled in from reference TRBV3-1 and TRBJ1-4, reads DTAVSQTPKYLVTQMGNDKSIKCEQNLGHDTMYWYKQDSKKFLKIMFSYNNKELIINETVPNRFSPKSPDKAHLNLHINSLELGDSAVYFCASSRTDRVGQKLFFGSGTQLSVL.

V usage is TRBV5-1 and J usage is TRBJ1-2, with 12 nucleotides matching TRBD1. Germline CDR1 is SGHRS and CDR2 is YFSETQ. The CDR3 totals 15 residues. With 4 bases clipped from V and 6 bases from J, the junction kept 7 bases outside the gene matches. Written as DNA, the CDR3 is TGCGCCAGCAGCGGGGGACAGGGGGCGTTGGATGGCTACACCTTC. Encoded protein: CASSGGQGALDGYTF.

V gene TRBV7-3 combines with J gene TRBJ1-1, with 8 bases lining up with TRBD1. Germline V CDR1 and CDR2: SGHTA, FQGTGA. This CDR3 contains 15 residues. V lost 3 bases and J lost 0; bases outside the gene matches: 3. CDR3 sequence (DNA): TGTGCCAGCAGCTTCGGACAGGGCATGAACACTGAAGCTTTCTTT. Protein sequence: CASSFGQGMNTEAFF.

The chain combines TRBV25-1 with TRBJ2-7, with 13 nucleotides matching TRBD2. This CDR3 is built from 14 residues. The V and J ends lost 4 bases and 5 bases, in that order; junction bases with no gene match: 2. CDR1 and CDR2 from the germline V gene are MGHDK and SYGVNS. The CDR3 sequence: CASSAGLAGDEQYF. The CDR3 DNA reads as TGTGCCAGCAGTGCTGGACTAGCGGGGGACGAGCAGTACTTC.

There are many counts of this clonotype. The CDR3 sequence: CASSDSGGPRNIQYF. Here the CDR3 DNA reads TGTGCCAGCAGCGATTCGGGGGGCCCAAGGAACATTCAGTACTTC. The chain uses TRBV3-1 and TRBJ2-4, with a weak D call TRBD2 (7 bases). This CDR3 contains 15 residues. The V end was cut by 5 bases, the J end by 7 bases, with 18 bases between. The germline V gene encodes CDR1 LGHDT and CDR2 YNNKEL (reference sequence).

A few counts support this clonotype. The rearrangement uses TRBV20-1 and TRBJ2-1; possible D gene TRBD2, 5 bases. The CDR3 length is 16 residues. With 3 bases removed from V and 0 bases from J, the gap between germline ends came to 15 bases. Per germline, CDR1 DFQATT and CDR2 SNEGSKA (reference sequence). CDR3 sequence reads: CSARAGSFSSYNEQFF. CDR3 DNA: TGCAGTGCTAGGGCTGGGAGCTTTAGCTCCTACAATGAGCAGTTCTTC.

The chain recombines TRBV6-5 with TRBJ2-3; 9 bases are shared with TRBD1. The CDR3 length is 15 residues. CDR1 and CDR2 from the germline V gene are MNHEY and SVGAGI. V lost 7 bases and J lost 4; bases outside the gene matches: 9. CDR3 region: CASNRPGQGPDTQYF. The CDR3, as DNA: TGTGCCAGCAACCGACCGGGACAGGGACCAGATACGCAGTATTTT.

Here the CDR3 reads CASSLGVQNEAFF. As DNA, the CDR3 is TGTGCCAGCAGTTTAGGGGTACAGAATGAAGCTTTCTTT. The chain recombines TRBV12-3 or TRBV12-4 with TRBJ1-1; D uncertain. CDR3 size: 13 residues. Trimming cost V 1 base and J 7 bases, with 10 bases left between them.

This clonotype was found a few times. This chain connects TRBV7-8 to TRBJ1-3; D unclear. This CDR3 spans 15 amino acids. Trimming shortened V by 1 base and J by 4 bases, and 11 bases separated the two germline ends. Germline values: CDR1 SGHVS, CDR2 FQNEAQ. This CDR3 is CASSLGQGLGNTIYF. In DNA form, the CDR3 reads TGTGCCAGCAGCTTAGGGCAAGGGCTGGGAAACACCATATATTTT.

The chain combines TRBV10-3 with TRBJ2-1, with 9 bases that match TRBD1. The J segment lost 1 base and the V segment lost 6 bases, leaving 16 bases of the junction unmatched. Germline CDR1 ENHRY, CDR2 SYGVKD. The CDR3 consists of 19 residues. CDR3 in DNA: TGTGCCATCAGCCTCGCCGCTGGACAGGGGTTGAGTTCCTACAATGAGCAGTTCTTC. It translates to CAISLAAGQGLSSYNEQFF.

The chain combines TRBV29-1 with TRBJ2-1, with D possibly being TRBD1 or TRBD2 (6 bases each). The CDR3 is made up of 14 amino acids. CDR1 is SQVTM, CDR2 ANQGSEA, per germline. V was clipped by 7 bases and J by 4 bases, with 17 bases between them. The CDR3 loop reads CSGKGGTYYNEQFF. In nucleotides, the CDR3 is TGCAGCGGGAAAGGGGGGACGTATTACAATGAGCAGTTCTTC.

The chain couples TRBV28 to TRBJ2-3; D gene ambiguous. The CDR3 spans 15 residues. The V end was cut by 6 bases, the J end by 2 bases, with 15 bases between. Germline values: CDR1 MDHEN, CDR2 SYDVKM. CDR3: CASSIIRTFTDTQYF. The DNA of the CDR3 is TGTGCCAGCAGCATTATACGGACCTTCACAGATACGCAGTATTTT.

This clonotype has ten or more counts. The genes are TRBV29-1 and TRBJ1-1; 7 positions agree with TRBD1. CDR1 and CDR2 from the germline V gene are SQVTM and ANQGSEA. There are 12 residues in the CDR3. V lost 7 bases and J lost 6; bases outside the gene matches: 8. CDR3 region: CSASRGRAEAFF. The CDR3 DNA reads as TGCAGCGCCTCCAGGGGGAGGGCTGAAGCTTTCTTT.

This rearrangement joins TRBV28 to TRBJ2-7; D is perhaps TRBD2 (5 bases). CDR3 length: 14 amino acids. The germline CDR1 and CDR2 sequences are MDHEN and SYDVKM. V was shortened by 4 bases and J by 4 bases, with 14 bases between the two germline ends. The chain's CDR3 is CASSSSGESYEQYF. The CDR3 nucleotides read TGTGCCAGCAGTTCATCCGGGGAGAGTTACGAGCAGTACTTC.

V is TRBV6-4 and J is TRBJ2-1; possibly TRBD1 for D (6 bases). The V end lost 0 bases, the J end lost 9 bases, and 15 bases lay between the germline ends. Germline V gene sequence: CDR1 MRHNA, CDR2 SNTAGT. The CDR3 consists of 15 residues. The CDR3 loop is CASSDSSGAVSEQFF. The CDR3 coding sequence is TGTGCCAGCAGTGACTCATCAGGGGCGGTGAGTGAGCAGTTCTTC.

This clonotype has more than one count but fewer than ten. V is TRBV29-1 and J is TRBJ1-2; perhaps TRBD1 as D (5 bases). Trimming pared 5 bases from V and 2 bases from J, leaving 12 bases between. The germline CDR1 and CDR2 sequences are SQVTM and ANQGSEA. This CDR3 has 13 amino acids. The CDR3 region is CSVYRGGNYGYTF. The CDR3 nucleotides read TGCAGCGTTTATCGTGGGGGGAACTATGGCTACACCTTC. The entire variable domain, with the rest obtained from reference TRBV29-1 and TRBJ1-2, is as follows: SAVISQKPSRDICQRGTSLTIQCQVDSQVTMMFWYRQQPGQSLTLIATANQGSEATYESGFVIDKFPISRPNLTFSTLTVSNMSPEDSSIYLCSVYRGGNYGYTFGSGTRLTVV.

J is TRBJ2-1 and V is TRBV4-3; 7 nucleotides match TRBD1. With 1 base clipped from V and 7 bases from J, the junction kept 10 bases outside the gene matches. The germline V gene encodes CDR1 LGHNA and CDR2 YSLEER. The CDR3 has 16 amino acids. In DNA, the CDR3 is TGCGCCAGCAGCCAAGTTGCCCGGACAGGACGAAATGAGCAGTTCTTC. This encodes CASSQVARTGRNEQFF.

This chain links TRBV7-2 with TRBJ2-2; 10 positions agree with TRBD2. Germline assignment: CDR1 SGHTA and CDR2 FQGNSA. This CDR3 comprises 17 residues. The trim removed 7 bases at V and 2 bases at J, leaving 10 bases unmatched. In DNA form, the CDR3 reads TGTGCCAGCACCTACGATGGGACTAGCGTTAACACCGGGGAGCTGTTTTTT. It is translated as CASTYDGTSVNTGELFF. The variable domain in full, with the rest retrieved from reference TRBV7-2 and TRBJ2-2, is GAGVSQSPSNKVTEKGKDVELRCDPISGHTALYWYRQSLGQGLEFLIYFQGNSAPDKSGLPSDRFSAERTGGSVSTLTIQRTQQEDSAVYLCASTYDGTSVNTGELFFGEGSRLTVL.

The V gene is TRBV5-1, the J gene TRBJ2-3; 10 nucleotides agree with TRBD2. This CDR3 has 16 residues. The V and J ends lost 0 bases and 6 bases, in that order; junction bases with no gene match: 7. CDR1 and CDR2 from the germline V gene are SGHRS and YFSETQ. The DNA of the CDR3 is TGCGCCAGCAGCTTGGGCCTAGCGGGGGTCATGGATACGCAGTATTTT. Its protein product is CASSLGLAGVMDTQYF.

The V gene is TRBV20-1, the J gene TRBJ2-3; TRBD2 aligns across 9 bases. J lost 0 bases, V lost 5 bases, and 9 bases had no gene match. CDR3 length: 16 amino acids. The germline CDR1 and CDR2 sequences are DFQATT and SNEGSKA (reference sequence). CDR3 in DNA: TGCAGTGCTTATAATCTAGCGGGGCTTAGCACAGATACGCAGTATTTT. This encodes CSAYNLAGLSTDTQYF.

CDR3 DNA: TGTGCCAGCAGCCCCGGTGTCTACCGGGACGGCGCTAGCACAGATACGCAGTATTTT. Its translation is CASSPGVYRDGASTDTQYF. This chain links TRBV14 with TRBJ2-3; D possibly uses TRBD1 or TRBD2 (5 bases each). The V gene's germline CDR1 is SGHDN and CDR2 FVKESK. This CDR3 contains 19 residues. V lost 4 bases to trimming and J lost 0 bases, with 23 bases between them.

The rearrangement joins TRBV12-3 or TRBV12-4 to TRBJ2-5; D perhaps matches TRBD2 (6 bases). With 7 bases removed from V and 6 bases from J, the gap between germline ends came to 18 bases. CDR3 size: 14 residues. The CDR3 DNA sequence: TGTGCCAGCAAACTGACGGAGGGAGCAAAGACCCAGTACTTC. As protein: CASKLTEGAKTQYF.

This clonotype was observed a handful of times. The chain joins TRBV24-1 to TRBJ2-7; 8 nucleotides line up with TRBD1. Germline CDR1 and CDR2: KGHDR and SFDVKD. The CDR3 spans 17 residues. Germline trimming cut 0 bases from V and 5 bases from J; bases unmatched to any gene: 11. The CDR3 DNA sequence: TGTGCCACCAGTGATTTGTTCCAGGGGGCGCCTTCCCACGAGCAGTACTTC. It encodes CATSDLFQGAPSHEQYF.

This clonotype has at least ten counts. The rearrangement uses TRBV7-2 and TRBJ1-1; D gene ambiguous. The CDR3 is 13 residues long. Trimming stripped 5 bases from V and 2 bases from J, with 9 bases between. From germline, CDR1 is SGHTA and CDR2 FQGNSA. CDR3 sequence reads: CASSRSGNTEAFF. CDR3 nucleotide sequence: TGTGCCAGCAGCCGGTCAGGAAACACTGAAGCTTTCTTT.

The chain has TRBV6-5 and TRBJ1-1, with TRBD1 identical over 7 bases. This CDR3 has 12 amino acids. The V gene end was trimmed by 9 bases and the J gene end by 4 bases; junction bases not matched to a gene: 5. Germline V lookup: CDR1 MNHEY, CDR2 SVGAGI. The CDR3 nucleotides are TGTGCCAGTAAAACAGGGGCCACTGAAGCTTTCTTT. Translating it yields CASKTGATEAFF.

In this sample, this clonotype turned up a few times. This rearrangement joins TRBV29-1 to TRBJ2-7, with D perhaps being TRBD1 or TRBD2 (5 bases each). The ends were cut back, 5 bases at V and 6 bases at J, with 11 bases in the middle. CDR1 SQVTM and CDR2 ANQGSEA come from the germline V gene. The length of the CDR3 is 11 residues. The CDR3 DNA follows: TGCAGCGTTTTCGTGGGGGTCGAGCAGTACTTC. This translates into CSVFVGVEQYF.

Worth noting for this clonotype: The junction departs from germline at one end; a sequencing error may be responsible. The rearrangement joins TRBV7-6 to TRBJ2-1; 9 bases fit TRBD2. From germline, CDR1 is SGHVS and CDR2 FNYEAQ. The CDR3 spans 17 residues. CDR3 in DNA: TGTGCCAGCAGCTCCCTCCTGGGGGGCGGGAGGGCCAATGAGCATTTCTTC. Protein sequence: CASSSLLGGGRANEHFF.

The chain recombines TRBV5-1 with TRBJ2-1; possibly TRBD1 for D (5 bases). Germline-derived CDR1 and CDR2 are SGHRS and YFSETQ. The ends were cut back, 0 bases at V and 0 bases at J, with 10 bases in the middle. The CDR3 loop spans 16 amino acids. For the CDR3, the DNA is TGCGCCAGCAGCTTGGGTGCCGACAGCTCCTACAATGAGCAGTTCTTC. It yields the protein CASSLGADSSYNEQFF.